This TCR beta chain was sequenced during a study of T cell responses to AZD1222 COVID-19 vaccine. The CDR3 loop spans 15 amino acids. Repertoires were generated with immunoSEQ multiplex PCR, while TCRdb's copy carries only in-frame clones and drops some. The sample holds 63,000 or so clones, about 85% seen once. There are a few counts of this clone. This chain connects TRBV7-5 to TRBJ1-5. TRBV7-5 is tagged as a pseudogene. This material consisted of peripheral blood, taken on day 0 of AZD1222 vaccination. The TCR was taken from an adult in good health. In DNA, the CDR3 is TGTGCCAGAAGCCCCAAGAGGCGGGTTAATCAGCCCCAGCATTTT. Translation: CARSPKRRVNQPQHF.